A selection of T cell receptor beta chains follows, all from one sample in a study of cytomegalovirus exposure and HLA in healthy donors. Clones were read by immunoSEQ multiplex PCR, and TCRdb kept only the in-frame ones, dropping some. The profile shows roughly 98,000 clones, around nine tenths of them singletons. The sequenced material came from PBMCs. These receptors were collected from a woman in her 30s in good health and CMV-seronegative. The CDR3 runs from the conserved cysteine through the conserved F or W. The order of the fields is D gene, J gene, V gene, clone size, CDR3 DNA, CDR3 protein. D genes are given only for firm matches. Clone size is shown for a subset of rows, as once, few, many or a class of expanded clone.

>-|TRBJ1-5|TRBV19|-
TGTGCCAGTAGTATAGGAGATTATAGCAATCAGCCCCAGCATTTT
CASSIGDYSNQPQHF
>-|TRBJ2-7|TRBV2|many
TGTGCCAGCAGTGTCAGTTTGGCGGGCGAGCAGTACTTC
CASSVSLAGEQYF
>-|TRBJ1-4|TRBV2|-
TGTGCCAGCAGTGAAGCCAGGGCAGGCGGGGCGTTTTTT
CASSEARAGGAFF
>-|TRBJ2-3|TRBV28|-
TGTGCCAGCAGTGCCCGACTAGCAGATACGCAGTATTTT
CASSARLADTQYF
>-|TRBJ2-1|TRBV5-1|-
TGCGCCAGCAGTTTGCCACAGCTCAATGAGCAGTTCTTC
CASSLPQLNEQFF
>-|TRBJ2-5|TRBV6-5|many
TGTGCCAGCAGTTCCAGACTTAAAGAGACCCAGTACTTC
CASSSRLKETQYF
>TRBD1|TRBJ1-2|TRBV5-1|-
TGCGCCAGCAGCTTGGCCGGAGGTAACGCCGGGACAGGGGTTGTAGGCTACACCTTC
CASSLAGGNAGTGVVGYTF
>TRBD2|TRBJ2-1|TRBV28|-
TGTGCCAGCAGTAAAGGGACTAGCGGGACCCTTTACAATGAGCAGTTCTTC
CASSKGTSGTLYNEQFF
>-|TRBJ2-7|TRBV19|few
TGTGCCAGTAGCCCCACGGGTTACGAGCAGTACTTC
CASSPTGYEQYF
>-|TRBJ2-7|TRBV9|-
TGTGCCAGCAGCGCAAACGGGGGGCCGGGCGCCGAGCAGTACTTC
CASSANGGPGAEQYF
>TRBD2|TRBJ2-2|TRBV7-3|-
TGTGCCAGCAGCTTCGGACTAGCGAGTAACACCGGGGAGCTGTTTTTT
CASSFGLASNTGELFF
>TRBD1|TRBJ2-7|TRBV28|-
TGTGCCAGCAGTCAGCCGCTGGGACAGGCGACCTACGAGCAGTACTTC
CASSQPLGQATYEQYF
>-|TRBJ2-7|TRBV5-4|-
TGTGCCAGCAGTCTATCCCATAGTGGCTACGAGCAGTACTTC
CASSLSHSGYEQYF
>TRBD1|TRBJ1-4|TRBV4-2|-
TGTGCCAGCAGCGGGACAGGGGGCGCCAACCCCGAAAAACTGTTTTTT
CASSGTGGANPEKLFF
>-|TRBJ2-3|TRBV5-1|-
TGCGCCAGCAGCTTGGACGGACGGGGGTTTACGCAGTATTTT
CASSLDGRGFTQYF
>-|TRBJ2-7|TRBV10-3|-
TGTGCCATCAGTGAAGTCTTCGTCGGTGCCTACGAGCAGTACTTC
CAISEVFVGAYEQYF
>-|TRBJ1-1|TRBV11-2|-
TGTGCCAGCAGTCCAAACGGACAGTTAAACACTGAAGCTTTCTTT
CASSPNGQLNTEAFF
>-|TRBJ2-7|TRBV18|-
TGTGCCAGCTCCCGGGAGAGCTACGAGCAGTACTTC
CASSRESYEQYF
>-|TRBJ2-7|TRBV2|-
TGTGCCAGCAGTCTTACGCGGACTTTAGGCTACGAGCAGTACTTC
CASSLTRTLGYEQYF
>-|TRBJ1-2|TRBV6-5|-
TGTGCCAGCAGTTACTCGAGAAGTAGGTCGGGGGATGGCTACACCTTC
CASSYSRSRSGDGYTF
>-|TRBJ1-1|TRBV5-1|few
TGCGCCAGCAGCTTCGAACAGAACACTGAAGCTTTCTTT
CASSFEQNTEAFF
>-|TRBJ2-1|TRBV7-6|-
TGTGCCAGCAGCTCAAACAGGGTTATAGCAGATGAGCAGTTCTTC
CASSSNRVIADEQFF
>TRBD1|TRBJ1-2|TRBV7-9|-
TGTGCCAGCAGCTTAGTAGCATTAACAGGGGGCTCTCCTGGCTACACCTTC
CASSLVALTGGSPGYTF
>-|TRBJ2-2|TRBV5-1|-
TGCGCCAGCAGAGTGGGCCTTTCCGACACCGGGGAGCTGTTTTTT
CASRVGLSDTGELFF
>-|TRBJ1-6|TRBV15|-
TGTGCCACCAGCAGAACGGGTTCACCCCTCCACTTT
CATSRTGSPLHF
>-|TRBJ1-3|TRBV6-1|-
TGTGCCAGCAGTGAAGCCACTTACTCTGGAAACACCATATATTTT
CASSEATYSGNTIYF
>TRBD2|TRBJ2-2|TRBV2|-
TGTGCCAGCAGTGATCTAGCGGGGTCCGGGGAGCTGTTTTTT
CASSDLAGSGELFF
>-|TRBJ1-5|TRBV19|-
TGTGCCAGTATCGGTAGGGGTTGGAATCAGCCCCAGCATTTT
CASIGRGWNQPQHF
>-|TRBJ2-3|TRBV10-3|-
TGTGCCATCAGCTCCGGGATCACAGATACGCAGTATTTT
CAISSGITDTQYF
>TRBD1|TRBJ1-2|TRBV7-8|-
TGTGCCAGCTCCCCGGGACAGGGGTATGGCTACACCTTC
CASSPGQGYGYTF
>-|TRBJ1-3|TRBV27|-
TGTGCCTTTGGGTTTGCCGACTTCTCTGGAAACACCATATATTTT
CAFGFADFSGNTIYF
>-|TRBJ1-2|TRBV5-6|-
TGTGCCAGCAGCTTGTCGGGGTCGGCCTATGGCTACACCTTC
CASSLSGSAYGYTF
>-|TRBJ1-1|TRBV6-6|-
TGTGCCAGCAGTTTCGACTTTGAAGCTTTCTTT
CASSFDFEAFF
>TRBD2|TRBJ2-2|TRBV5-1|-
TGCGCCAGCAGCCCCCTCGGCGGGGGGGCCCCGAACACCGGGGAGCTGTTTTTT
CASSPLGGGAPNTGELFF
>-|TRBJ1-1|TRBV6-1|-
TGTGCCATTACAGGGCAATCGGGCACTGAAGCTTTCTTT
CAITGQSGTEAFF
>-|TRBJ2-2|TRBV5-5|-
TGTGCCAGCAGCACGCCGAGCGGATCGAACACCGGGGAGCTGTTTTTT
CASSTPSGSNTGELFF
>TRBD1|TRBJ2-7|TRBV9|once
TGTGCCAGCAGCCTAGGGACAGGAAATACCTACGAGCAGTACTTC
CASSLGTGNTYEQYF
>-|TRBJ1-4|TRBV5-1|-
TGCGCCAGCAGCTTGGCTTTTGGCAGGGATGAAAAACTGTTTTTT
CASSLAFGRDEKLFF
>-|TRBJ1-2|TRBV27|-
TGTGCCAGCAGTTTAGTTGGGGGCGCAAGGGGAGGCTACACCTTC
CASSLVGGARGGYTF
>TRBD2|TRBJ2-3|TRBV5-1|once
TGCGCCAGCAGCCTCGTAGCGGGGAGCACAGATACGCAGTATTTT
CASSLVAGSTDTQYF
>-|TRBJ1-2|TRBV18|-
TGTGCCAGCTCACTCCGGGATGGGGGCTACACCTTC
CASSLRDGGYTF
>-|TRBJ2-7|TRBV2|-
TGTGCCAGCCGAAATGAGGGGGGGCCGACCTACGAGCAGTACTTC
CASRNEGGPTYEQYF
>TRBD1|TRBJ2-7|TRBV11-2|-
TGTGCCAGCAGCCCCTTGTCCGGGACAGGCTCCTACGAGCAGTACTTC
CASSPLSGTGSYEQYF
>TRBD1|TRBJ2-4|TRBV4-1|-
TGCGCCAGCAGCCACTTGGGACAGCCGATGGCCAAAAACATTCAGTACTTC
CASSHLGQPMAKNIQYF
>TRBD2|TRBJ2-3|TRBV5-1|-
TGCGCCAGCAGCCCTCCTTCTAGCGGGGGGACAGATACGCAGTATTTT
CASSPPSSGGTDTQYF
>TRBD1|TRBJ1-2|TRBV18|-
TGTGCCAGCTCACCCGTCCCGGGACAGGGAGCTAACTATGGCTACACCTTC
CASSPVPGQGANYGYTF
>-|TRBJ2-1|TRBV5-5|-
TGTGCCAGCAGCTTGGGCTCTCAGGGCCTGAATGAGCAGTTCTTC
CASSLGSQGLNEQFF
>-|TRBJ1-2|TRBV19|-
TGTGCCAGTAGTCGCGAGGGTTATGGTGGCTACACCTTC
CASSREGYGGYTF
>TRBD1|TRBJ2-7|TRBV7-9|-
TGTGCCAGCAGACCCCTCGGGACAGATTACGAGCAGTACTTC
CASRPLGTDYEQYF
>-|TRBJ2-1|TRBV18|once
TGTGCCAGCTCACCGGCGGGTTACAATGAGCAGTTCTTC
CASSPAGYNEQFF
>-|TRBJ2-6|TRBV18|-
TGTGCCAGCTCAGCCCTAGGGGTAAGGATTGGCTCTGGGGCCAACGTCCTGACTTTC
CASSALGVRIGSGANVLTF
>TRBD1|TRBJ1-2|TRBV5-6|-
TGTGCCAGCAGCTACGGGACAGGGGGCGAGGCCTATGGCTACACCTTC
CASSYGTGGEAYGYTF
>-|TRBJ1-5|TRBV15|once
TGTGCCACCAGCAGAGATAGCCCAGGGGTCCGGAATCAGCCCCAGCATTTT
CATSRDSPGVRNQPQHF
>TRBD1|TRBJ1-2|TRBV5-1|-
TGCGCCAGCAGCTACGGGACAGGGGATGGCTACACCTTC
CASSYGTGDGYTF
>TRBD1|TRBJ2-2|TRBV7-3|-
TGTGCCAGCAGCTTTACAGGGGATCCGAACACCGGGGAGCTGTTTTTT
CASSFTGDPNTGELFF
>TRBD1|TRBJ1-5|TRBV19|-
TGTGCCAGTAGTCTCGACAGGGGTCACTCCCAGCATTTT
CASSLDRGHSQHF
>-|TRBJ2-1|TRBV4-2|-
TGTGCCAGCAGCCAAGCATTTGAGGGAAATGAGCAGTTCTTC
CASSQAFEGNEQFF
>TRBD1|TRBJ2-3|TRBV5-1|-
TGCGCCAGCTTCAAGACAGGGGGCCGCACAGATACGCAGTATTTT
CASFKTGGRTDTQYF
>TRBD1|TRBJ1-5|TRBV28|-
TGTGCCAGCAGTCTGACAGGGGGACAGCCCCAGCATTTT
CASSLTGGQPQHF
>TRBD1|TRBJ1-3|TRBV7-2|few
TGTGCCAGCAGCTTATCTCAGGGGGTTACCATATATTTT
CASSLSQGVTIYF